This TCR beta chain was sequenced for a study of cytomegalovirus exposure and HLA in healthy donors. Germline V gene data show CDR1 as MNHEY and CDR2 as SVGAGI. Deletions cut 6 bases from V and 7 bases from J, with 13 bases between. This CDR3 is 13 amino acids long. It was with 60 Vbeta and 13 Jbeta primers that the PCR ran. Produced via immunoSEQ multiplex PCR; TCRdb's table is partial and in-frame only. In total, the table holds about 170,000 clones. This TCR was recovered from a woman aged 55-69 years in good health and CMV-seronegative. The rearrangement joins TRBV6-5 to TRBJ1-5; the D gene is possibly TRBD1 (6 bases). Sample: PBMCs. This CDR3 is CASRGGLGQPQHF. For the CDR3, the DNA is TGTGCCAGCAGAGGGGGATTAGGGCAGCCCCAGCATTTT.